The 24 T cell receptor beta chains below all came from one sample that was sequenced in a study of CD8+CD57+ T cells in acquired aplastic anemia (dated by TCRdb to 2017 to 2018). For sequencing, an Illumina HiSeq 2000 was employed. Profiling of TCR beta VDJ combinations and CDR3 sequences used genomic DNA as the template. The public reads were reprocessed in TCRdb via fastp at Q25 and MiXCR, keeping in-frame beta chains. One record per CDR3 amino acid sequence lists the most common genes and DNA. This sample comprises 250,000 to 300,000 distinct CDR3 sequences, under 65% of them detected only once. The ten largest clonotypes hold around 1.2% of the sample. Expansion of CD8+CD57+ cells had been shown by flow cytometry in the patients chosen for sequencing. The specimen was sorted CD4+, CD8+, or CD8+CD57+ T cells (not recorded which) from PBMCs. The receptors derive from a human donor with aplastic anemia.

This clonotype was observed a few times. The chain has TRBV15 and TRBJ2-3; TRBD1 agrees at 10 bases. Trimming took 7 bases from V and 5 from J; bases not matched to a gene: 9. Germline V CDR1 and CDR2: LNHNV, YYDKDF (reference sequence). The CDR3 totals 15 residues. CDR3 in DNA: TGTGCCACCACTTCCGGGACAGGGGTGGAAGATACGCAGTATTTT. This sequence encodes CATTSGTGVEDTQYF.

The J gene is TRBJ2-5, the V gene TRBV19; D unclear. This CDR3 is built from 14 residues. Germline assignment: CDR1 LNHDA and CDR2 SQIVND (reference sequence). Trimming left V 6 bases short and J 1 base short, with 12 bases between. The CDR3: CASSPVGFQETQYF. CDR3 nucleotide sequence: TGTGCCAGTAGCCCGGTCGGTTTCCAAGAGACCCAGTACTTC.

The V and J genes are TRBV7-3 and TRBJ2-5; 8 nucleotides line up with TRBD1. The CDR3 length is 16 residues. Germline V gene data show CDR1 as SGHTA and CDR2 as FQGTGA. Trimming removed 4 bases from V and 1 base from J; junction bases left unmatched: 8. The CDR3 DNA reads as TGTGCCAGCAGCTCCTCCGGGACAGGAAGCCAAGAGACCCAGTACTTC. As protein: CASSSSGTGSQETQYF.

The chain links TRBV20-1 to TRBJ2-7, with TRBD1 matching 8 bases. The germline CDR1 and CDR2 sequences are DFQATT and SNEGSKA (reference sequence). The CDR3 is 16 residues long. With V trimmed by 6 bases and J by 3 bases, 16 bases remained unmatched. The CDR3 is CSAFPLGGTGYYEQYF. The CDR3 region has the DNA TGCAGTGCCTTCCCCCTCGGCGGGACAGGTTACTACGAGCAGTACTTC.

This chain connects TRBV24-1 to TRBJ2-2; possibly TRBD1 for D (6 bases). Germline values: CDR1 KGHDR, CDR2 SFDVKD. The CDR3 is 17 residues long. The V end lost 3 bases, the J end lost 6 bases, and 19 bases lay between the germline ends. CDR3 sequence (DNA): TGTGCCACCAGTGATCCCGGAGATACAGGGTATCCCGGGGAGCTGTTTTTT. This encodes CATSDPGDTGYPGELFF.

The chain is built from TRBV29-1 and TRBJ2-2, with D perhaps TRBD2 (5 bases). Trimming cost V 8 bases and J 3 bases, with 13 bases left between them. This CDR3 contains 13 residues. Germline loops: CDR1 SQVTM, CDR2 ANQGSEA. CDR3 protein: CSSTKGDTGELFF. The CDR3 DNA reads TGCAGCTCGACAAAGGGAGACACCGGGGAGCTGTTTTTT.

The rearrangement links TRBV15 to TRBJ1-5; no clear D gene. The CDR3 contains 14 residues. With 0 bases removed from V and 4 bases from J, the gap between germline ends came to 7 bases. Germline CDR1 LNHNV, CDR2 YYDKDF (reference sequence). DNA for the CDR3: TGTGCCACCAGCAGAGACGTTCAGAATCAGCCCCAGCATTTT. Its translation: CATSRDVQNQPQHF.

The gene calls are TRBV2 and TRBJ2-1, with D tentatively TRBD2 (6 bases). Germline loops: CDR1 SNHLY, CDR2 FYNNEI. The V end lost 8 bases, the J end lost 2 bases, and 10 bases lay between the germline ends. This CDR3 contains 13 residues. In DNA, the CDR3 is TGTGCCAGCCCGGCGGGGACCTACAATGAGCAGTTCTTC. Protein: CASPAGTYNEQFF.

This rearrangement joins TRBV29-1 to TRBJ1-2; 8 bases are a match to TRBD1. Unmatched junction bases numbered 7, after V lost 0 bases and J lost 4 bases. Looked up from germline, CDR1 is SQVTM and CDR2 is ANQGSEA. This CDR3 has 15 residues. The CDR3 DNA is TGCAGCGTTGAAGACGATCAGGGGGCGCGCTATGGCTACACCTTC. Protein product: CSVEDDQGARYGYTF.

This clonotype has at least ten counts. The CDR3 DNA sequence: TGTGCCAGCAGCTTCACAGGGGTTGACTACGAGCAGTACTTC. This gives the protein CASSFTGVDYEQYF. The J gene is TRBJ2-7, the V gene TRBV7-9; 7 positions agree with TRBD1. This CDR3 comprises 14 residues. V was pared by 3 bases and J by 3 bases, with 5 bases of the junction left unmatched. Looked up from germline, CDR1 is SEHNR and CDR2 is FQNEAQ (reference sequence).

The chain employs TRBV6-1 and TRBJ2-1; D gene ambiguous. The CDR3 runs to 14 residues. The V gene lost 5 bases and the J gene lost 7 bases, with 15 bases spanning the gap. Per germline, CDR1 MNHNS and CDR2 SASEGT. The CDR3 DNA is TGTGCCAGCAGTTACTCGAACTCGTTGAATGAGCAGTTCTTC. The encoded protein is CASSYSNSLNEQFF.

The J gene is TRBJ2-7, the V gene TRBV10-3, with D possibly matching TRBD2 (5 bases). The CDR3 extends over 14 amino acids. V was trimmed by 4 bases and J by 6 bases, leaving 16 bases between them. The germline V gene encodes CDR1 ENHRY and CDR2 SYGVKD. CDR3 loop: CAISVVGANGEQYF. CDR3 sequence (DNA): TGTGCCATCAGTGTAGTGGGAGCGAATGGCGAGCAGTACTTC.

As to this clonotype: A much larger clone lies a single base off, so this may be a read error. The chain carries TRBV6-5 and TRBJ1-2; 8 nucleotides align to TRBD1. CDR1 and CDR2 from the germline V gene are MNHEY and SVGAGI. The CDR3 covers 14 residues. V was pared by 5 bases and J by 7 bases, with 9 bases of the junction left unmatched. In DNA form, the CDR3 reads TGTGCCAGCAGTATCCTACAGGGGGTGAGTGGCTACACCTTC. It yields the protein CASSILQGVSGYTF.

This clonotype was recorded a few times. The rearrangement joins TRBV24-1 to TRBJ2-3; D is unclear. The CDR3 is made up of 14 amino acids. V was cut by 10 bases and J by 1 base, with 14 bases left in between. The germline CDR1 and CDR2 sequences are KGHDR and SFDVKD. CDR3 residues: CATTGPGRTDTQYF. CDR3 nucleotides: TGTGCCACAACCGGGCCCGGGCGCACAGATACGCAGTATTTT.

This clonotype has at least ten counts. J is TRBJ2-5 and V is TRBV2; the D gene is possibly TRBD1 (6 bases). The V end lost 6 bases, the J end lost 1 base, and 18 bases lay between the germline ends. CDR1 and CDR2 (germline): SNHLY, FYNNEI. This CDR3 has 16 amino acids. The CDR3 sequence: CASSPNRGTFQETQYF. In DNA form, the CDR3 reads TGTGCCAGCAGCCCCAATAGGGGGACATTCCAAGAGACCCAGTACTTC.

This clonotype was detected a few times. Compared with germline, one end of the junction differs, possibly owing to a read error. The chain recombines TRBV5-1 with TRBJ2-5, with 11 bases that match TRBD2. CDR3 length equals 15 residues. The germline V gene has CDR1 SGHRS and CDR2 YFSETQ. The CDR3 DNA sequence: TGCGCCAGCAGCGTACTAGCGGGAGTTCGAGAGGCCCAGTACTTC. Its translation: CASSVLAGVREAQYF.

This clonotype was recorded only once. At one end, the junction sequence differs from germline, possibly due to a read error. This sequence joins TRBV6-1 and TRBJ2-1, with 8 positions matching TRBD1. The CDR3 loop spans 15 amino acids. Looked up from germline, CDR1 is MNHNS and CDR2 is SASEGT. The CDR3, as DNA: TGTGCCAGCAGTTCGTGGACAGGGCGCGGCAATGGGCAGTTCTTC. It translates to CASSSWTGRGNGQFF.

This rearrangement joins TRBV20-1 to TRBJ2-7; 7 bases align to TRBD1. V lost 0 bases and J lost 3; bases outside the gene matches: 5. The CDR3 runs to 14 residues. Germline V gene lookup returns CDR1 DFQATT and CDR2 SNEGSKA (reference sequence). In DNA, the CDR3 is TGCAGTGCTAGAGATCGCAGACAGGGCTACGAGCAGTACTTC. Residues: CSARDRRQGYEQYF.

This clonotype was seen a few times. This chain links TRBV7-2 with TRBJ2-7, with D unresolved. Trimming left V 0 bases short and J 4 bases short, with 10 bases between. The CDR3 consists of 14 residues. CDR1 SGHTA and CDR2 FQGNSA come from the germline V gene. The CDR3 region is CASSLAPASYEQYF. For the CDR3, the DNA is TGTGCCAGCAGCTTAGCGCCGGCATCTTACGAGCAGTACTTC.

The J gene is TRBJ1-6, the V gene TRBV2; D is unclear. CDR1 and CDR2 from the germline V gene are SNHLY and FYNNEI. V was shortened by 2 bases and J by 8 bases, with 13 bases between the two germline ends. The CDR3 loop spans 15 amino acids. CDR3 loop: CASSERTTNYSPLHF. In DNA form, the CDR3 reads TGTGCCAGCAGTGAAAGGACCACGAACTATTCACCCCTCCACTTT.

Only one count was recorded for this clonotype. The chain recombines TRBV7-3 with TRBJ2-7; D is unresolved. V lost 5 bases to trimming and J lost 2 bases, with 10 bases between them. The length of the CDR3 is 13 residues. Germline V gives CDR1 SGHTA, CDR2 FQGTGA. The CDR3 is CASSQGWPYEQYF. As DNA, the CDR3 is TGTGCCAGCAGCCAAGGTTGGCCCTACGAGCAGTACTTC.

This clonotype was seen a handful of times. This chain uses TRBV7-9 with TRBJ2-1; 7 nucleotides align to TRBD2. The length of the CDR3 is 16 residues. Trimming took 1 base from V and 8 from J; bases not matched to a gene: 11. Per the germline V gene, CDR1 is SEHNR and CDR2 is FQNEAQ (reference sequence). The CDR3 DNA reads TGTGCCAGCAGCTTAGAGTTGGGACTAACCTTGGATGAGCAGTTCTTC. Translating it yields CASSLELGLTLDEQFF.

This chain links TRBV12-3 or TRBV12-4 with TRBJ2-7; TRBD2 aligns across 10 bases. J gave up 6 bases and V 0 bases, and 2 bases lay outside the gene matches. The length of the CDR3 is 14 residues. The DNA for the CDR3 is TGTGCCAGCAGTTTAGCCCGGACTAGCGGCGAGCAGTACTTC. Its translation is CASSLARTSGEQYF.

In the case of this clonotype: Germline and junction disagree at one end, which may indicate a read error. This rearrangement joins TRBV7-9 to TRBJ2-3, with a possible D match to TRBD1 (6 bases). The germline V gene has CDR1 SEHNR and CDR2 FQNEAQ (reference sequence). This CDR3 contains 12 residues. CDR3 DNA sequence: TGTGCCAGCAGCCCGTGGACAGCTACGCAGTATTTT. This codes for CASSPWTATQYF.